Included here is one T cell receptor beta chain sequence, with context. This record belongs to a study of blood T cell repertoires in COVID-19. Study background: Samples taken during acute and convalescent COVID-19 were collected in the United States, Italy and Spain. PBMCs, B-cell-depleted T cells, or T cells were the source of the cDNA or gDNA that made up the material.

Original analysis: Amplified reference gene primers provided the basis for estimating nucleated cell counts. TCRdb keeps only in-frame clones here, not all; method: immunoSEQ multiplex PCR. The DNA was the basis for D and trimming; V, J and clone size are from that table. The table shows over 55,000 clones, with around four fifths occurring only once. The sample consisted of peripheral blood. The clonotype was recovered from a human donor in a cohort sampled during active COVID-19.

CDR3: CASSISTGRTYEQYF. CDR3 DNA sequence: TGTGCCAGTAGTATTAGTACAGGGCGTACCTACGAGCAGTACTTC. The rearrangement uses TRBV19 and TRBJ2-7, with D perhaps matching TRBD1 (6 bases). The CDR3 covers 15 residues. The V gene lost 3 bases and the J gene lost 2 bases, with 14 bases spanning the gap. CDR1 and CDR2 from the germline V gene are LNHDA and SQIVND (reference sequence).